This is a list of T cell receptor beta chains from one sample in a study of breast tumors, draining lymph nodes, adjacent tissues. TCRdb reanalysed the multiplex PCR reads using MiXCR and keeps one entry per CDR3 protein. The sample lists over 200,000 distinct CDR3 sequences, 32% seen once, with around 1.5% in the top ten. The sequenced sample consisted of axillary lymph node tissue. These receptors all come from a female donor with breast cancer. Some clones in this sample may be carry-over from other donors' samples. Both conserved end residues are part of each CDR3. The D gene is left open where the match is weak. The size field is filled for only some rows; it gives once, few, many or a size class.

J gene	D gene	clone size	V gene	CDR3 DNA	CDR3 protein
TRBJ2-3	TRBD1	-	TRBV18	TGTGCCAGCTCACCAGGGACAGGACTCACAGATACGCAGTATTTT	CASSPGTGLTDTQYF
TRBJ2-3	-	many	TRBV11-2	TGTGCCAGCAGCTTAAGGGGGGGGCAGGCAGATACGCAGTATTTT	CASSLRGGQADTQYF
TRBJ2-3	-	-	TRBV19	TGTGCCAGTAGTACCGGAGCAGCAGATACGCAGTATTTT	CASSTGAADTQYF
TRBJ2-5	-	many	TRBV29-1	TGCAGCGTTCAAAGGGGTAGACGGAACCATCAAGAGACCCAGTACTTC	CSVQRGRRNHQETQYF
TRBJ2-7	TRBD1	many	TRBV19	TGTGCCAGTATCAGTGATTGGACAGGGGTCGAGCAGTACTTC	CASISDWTGVEQYF
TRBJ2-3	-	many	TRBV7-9	TGTGCCAGCAGCTTAGGGAGACTCAGCCCAGATACGCAGTATTTT	CASSLGRLSPDTQYF
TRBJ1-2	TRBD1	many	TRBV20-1	TGCAGTGCTAGAGTACGTCAGGGGGGCTATGGCTACACCTTC	CSARVRQGGYGYTF
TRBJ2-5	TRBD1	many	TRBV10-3	TGTGCCATCAGGGCCGGGACAGGGGAGGAGACCCAGTACTTC	CAIRAGTGEETQYF
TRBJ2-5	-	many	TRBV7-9	TGTGCCAGCAGCAATAAGGCAGGGTCGGTTGTCGGCCCTCAAGAGACCCAGTACTTC	CASSNKAGSVVGPQETQYF
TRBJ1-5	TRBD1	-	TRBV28	TGTGCCAGCAGTTTAACAGGGGGTAACAATCAGCCCCAGCATTTT	CASSLTGGNNQPQHF
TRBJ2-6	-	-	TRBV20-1	TGCAGTGCTAGAGAGGTGGGCTCTGGGGCCAACGTCCTGACTTTC	CSAREVGSGANVLTF